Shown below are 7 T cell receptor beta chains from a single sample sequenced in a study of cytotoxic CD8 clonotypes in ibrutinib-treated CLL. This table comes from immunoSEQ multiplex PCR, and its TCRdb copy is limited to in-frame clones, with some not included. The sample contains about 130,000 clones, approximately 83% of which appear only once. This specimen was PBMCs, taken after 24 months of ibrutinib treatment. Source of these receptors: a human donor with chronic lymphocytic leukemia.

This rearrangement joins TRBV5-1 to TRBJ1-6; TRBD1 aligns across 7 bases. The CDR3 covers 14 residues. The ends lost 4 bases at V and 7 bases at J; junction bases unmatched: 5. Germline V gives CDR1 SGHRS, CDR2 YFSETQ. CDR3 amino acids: CASSIRQGNSPLHF. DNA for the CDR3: TGCGCCAGCAGCATTAGACAGGGCAATTCACCCCTCCACTTT.

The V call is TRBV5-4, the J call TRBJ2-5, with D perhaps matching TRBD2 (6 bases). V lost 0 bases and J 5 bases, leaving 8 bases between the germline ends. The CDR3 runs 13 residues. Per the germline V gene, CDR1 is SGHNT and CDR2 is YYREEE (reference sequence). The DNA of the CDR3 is TGTGCCAGCAGCTTGGTTGGGGGGGAGACCCAGTACTTC. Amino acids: CASSLVGGETQYF. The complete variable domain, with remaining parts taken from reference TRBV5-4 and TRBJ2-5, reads ETGVTQSPTHLIKTRGQQVTLRCSSQSGHNTVSWYQQALGQGPQFIFQYYREEENGRGNFPPRFSGLQFPNYSSELNVNALELDDSALYLCASSLVGGETQYFGPGTRLLVL.

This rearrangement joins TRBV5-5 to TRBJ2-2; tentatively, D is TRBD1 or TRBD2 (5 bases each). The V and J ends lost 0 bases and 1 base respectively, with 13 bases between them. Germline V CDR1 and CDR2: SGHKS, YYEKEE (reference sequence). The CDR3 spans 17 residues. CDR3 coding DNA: TGTGCCAGCAGCTTGGGGTGGGGGACCTTGAACACCGGGGAGCTGTTTTTT. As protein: CASSLGWGTLNTGELFF.

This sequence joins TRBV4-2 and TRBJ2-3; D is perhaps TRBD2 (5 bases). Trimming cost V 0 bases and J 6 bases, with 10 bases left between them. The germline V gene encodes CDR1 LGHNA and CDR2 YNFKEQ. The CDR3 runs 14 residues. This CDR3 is CASSQDAGGDTQYF. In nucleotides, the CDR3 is TGTGCCAGCAGCCAAGATGCAGGCGGGGATACGCAGTATTTT.

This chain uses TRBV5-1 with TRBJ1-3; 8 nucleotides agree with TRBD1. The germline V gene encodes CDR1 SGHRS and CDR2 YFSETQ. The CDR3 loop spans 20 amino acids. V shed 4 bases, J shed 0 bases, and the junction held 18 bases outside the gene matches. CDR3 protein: CASSPEPGQALSSSGNTIYF. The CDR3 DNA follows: TGCGCCAGCAGCCCGGAACCGGGACAGGCCCTTTCTAGCTCTGGAAACACCATATATTTT.

The CDR3 region is CASSGASGTGVTDTQYF. CDR3 coding DNA: TGTGCCAGCAGCGGCGCTTCCGGGACAGGGGTGACAGATACGCAGTATTTT. This rearrangement joins TRBV11-2 to TRBJ2-3; 10 positions agree with TRBD1. The germline V gene has CDR1 SGHAT and CDR2 FQNNGV. This CDR3 is 17 amino acids long. The junction had 11 bases not matched to a gene; V was cut back by 5 bases and J by 3 bases.

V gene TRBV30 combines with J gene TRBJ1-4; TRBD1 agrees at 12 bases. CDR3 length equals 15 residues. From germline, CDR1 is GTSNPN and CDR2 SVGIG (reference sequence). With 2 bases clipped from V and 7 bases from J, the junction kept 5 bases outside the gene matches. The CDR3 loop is CAWSHGTGGREKLFF. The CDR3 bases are TGTGCCTGGAGTCATGGGACAGGGGGCCGTGAAAAACTGTTTTTT.